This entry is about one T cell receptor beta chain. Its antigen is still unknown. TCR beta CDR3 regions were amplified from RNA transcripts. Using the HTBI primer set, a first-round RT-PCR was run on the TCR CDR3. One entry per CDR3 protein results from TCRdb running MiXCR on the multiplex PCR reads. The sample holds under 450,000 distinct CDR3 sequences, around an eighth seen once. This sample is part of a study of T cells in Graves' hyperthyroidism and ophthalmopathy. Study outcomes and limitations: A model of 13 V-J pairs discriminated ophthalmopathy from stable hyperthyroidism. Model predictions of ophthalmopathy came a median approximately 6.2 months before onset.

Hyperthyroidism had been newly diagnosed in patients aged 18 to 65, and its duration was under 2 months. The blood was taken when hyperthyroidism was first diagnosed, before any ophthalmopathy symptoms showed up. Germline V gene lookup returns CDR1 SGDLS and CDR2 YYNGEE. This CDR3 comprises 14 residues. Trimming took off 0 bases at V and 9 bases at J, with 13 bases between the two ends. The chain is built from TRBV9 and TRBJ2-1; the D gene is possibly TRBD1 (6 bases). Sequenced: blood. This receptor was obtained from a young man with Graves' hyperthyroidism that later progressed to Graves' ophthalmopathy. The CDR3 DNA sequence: TGTGCCAGCAGCGTAGAACCAGGGGTACTTGAGCAGTTCTTC. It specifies CASSVEPGVLEQFF.